The clone carrying this T cell receptor beta chain came up many times. TCR beta CDR3 amplification used RNA transcripts. After a first-round RT-PCR with HTBI primers, a second-round multiplex PCR was run. One entry per CDR3 protein, called by TCRdb with MiXCR from the multiplex PCR reads. Of around 670,000 distinct CDR3 sequences detected, approximately 40% appear once; the ten largest clones hold 40% to 45%. These data belong to a study of Graves' ophthalmopathy and Graves' hyperthyroidism. The germline V gene encodes CDR1 SEHNR and CDR2 FQNEAQ (reference sequence). This CDR3 is built from 14 residues. V dropped 4 bases and J dropped 2; count of bases not matched to a gene: 3.

This chain links TRBV7-9 with TRBJ2-7, with 9 bases identical to TRBD2. The sequence came from an adult man with Graves' ophthalmopathy. The sequenced sample consisted of peripheral blood. CDR3 region: CASSSGLAPYEQYF. The CDR3 DNA reads TGTGCCAGCAGCTCGGGACTAGCCCCCTACGAGCAGTACTTC.